These 30 T cell receptor beta chains were sequenced from one sample in a study of CD8 T cells in ankylosing spondylitis (dated by TCRdb to about 2017). Library preparation was by 5' RACE. Sequenced on an Illumina HiSeq 2500. The public reads were reanalyzed by TCRdb: fastp trimming at Q25, MiXCR alignment, in-frame beta chains only. Identical CDR3 protein sequences are pooled into one entry, listed with their most common genes and DNA. The sample table lists a few hundred thousand distinct CDR3 sequences, about 10% of them with a count of one. The ten largest clonotypes hold under 25% of the sample. Sequenced input: blood, either unsorted or a sorted T cell fraction (not recorded which). Receptor source: a male donor with ankylosing spondylitis or in good health (not recorded which).

J is TRBJ2-1 and V is TRBV7-2; D possibly corresponds to TRBD2 (7 bases). Between the trimmed V and J ends, which lost 1 base and 6 bases, there was a span of 16 bases. Germline V gene sequence: CDR1 SGHTA, CDR2 FQGNSA. This CDR3 is built from 16 residues. The CDR3 loop reads CASSLGGGGPANEQFF. The DNA of the CDR3 is TGTGCCAGCAGCTTAGGGGGCGGGGGCCCGGCCAATGAGCAGTTCTTC.

This clonotype was seen ten or more times. J is TRBJ2-2 and V is TRBV5-1, with 8 nucleotides matching TRBD1. CDR3 length: 16 residues. Germline trimming cut 0 bases from V and 2 bases from J; bases unmatched to any gene: 3. Germline V CDR1 and CDR2: SGHRS, YFSETQ. The CDR3, as DNA: TGCGCCAGCAGCTTGGACGGACAGGGCAACACCGGGGAGCTGTTTTTT. Translating it yields CASSLDGQGNTGELFF.

This clonotype was picked up many times. This rearrangement joins TRBV5-1 to TRBJ2-2; 8 bases are a match to TRBD1. J was trimmed by 5 bases and V by 1 base; bases with no gene match: 1. CDR3 length: 14 residues. Germline loops: CDR1 SGHRS, CDR2 YFSETQ. In DNA, the CDR3 is TGCGCCAGCAGCTTGCAGGGGGCTACCGGGGAGCTGTTTTTT. It codes for CASSLQGATGELFF.

This clonotype was observed at least ten times. The chain joins TRBV5-1 to TRBJ2-3; D might be TRBD1 (6 bases). The V gene lost 4 bases and the J gene lost 4 bases, with 19 bases spanning the gap. Germline values: CDR1 SGHRS, CDR2 YFSETQ. This CDR3 contains 16 residues. DNA of the CDR3: TGCGCCAGCAGCCCGGAACAGGGAACCCCTGCAGATACGCAGTATTTT. This codes for CASSPEQGTPADTQYF.

This clonotype was recorded many times. The V call is TRBV7-9, the J call TRBJ2-7, with D unresolved. CDR1 SEHNR and CDR2 FQNEAQ come from the germline V gene (reference sequence). The CDR3 runs to 12 residues. V lost 6 bases, J lost 6 bases, and 12 bases lay in between. The CDR3 loop reads CASSLSAPEQYF. The CDR3 region has the DNA TGTGCCAGCAGTCTTTCAGCTCCCGAGCAGTACTTC.

This clonotype was detected ten times or more. The rearrangement joins TRBV4-2 to TRBJ2-5; no clear D. From germline, CDR1 is LGHNA and CDR2 YNFKEQ. The CDR3 has 13 residues. V lost 5 bases, J lost 5 bases, and 12 bases lay in between. CDR3: CASSGHTRETQYF. CDR3 nucleotides: TGTGCCAGCAGCGGGCACACTCGGGAGACCCAGTACTTC.

This clonotype was detected only once. The chain couples TRBV7-8 to TRBJ1-2; TRBD1 is a possible D gene (5 bases). This CDR3 is built from 16 residues. V lost 5 bases to trimming and J lost 0 bases, with 16 bases between them. The germline V gene encodes CDR1 SGHVS and CDR2 FQNEAQ. The chain's CDR3 is CASSPRDAGSNYGYTF. In DNA form, the CDR3 reads TGTGCCAGCAGCCCCAGGGACGCAGGGTCTAACTATGGCTACACCTTC.

The rearrangement links TRBV5-1 to TRBJ2-7; 10 nucleotides align to TRBD2. Germline lookup yields CDR1 SGHRS and CDR2 YFSETQ. The CDR3 runs 16 residues. V lost 4 bases and J lost 5; bases outside the gene matches: 12. CDR3 DNA: TGCGCCAGCAGCCCCCAACTAGCGGGGAATCCGGACGAGCAGTACTTC. Its protein product is CASSPQLAGNPDEQYF.

This clonotype was detected many times. This chain links TRBV15 with TRBJ2-1; 8 nucleotides match TRBD1. CDR3 length equals 15 residues. Germline V gene data show CDR1 as LNHNV and CDR2 as YYDKDF (reference sequence). V was pared by 0 bases and J by 6 bases, with 4 bases of the junction left unmatched. This CDR3 is CATSRDTGQGNEQFF. The CDR3, as DNA: TGTGCCACCAGCAGAGATACCGGACAGGGCAATGAGCAGTTCTTC.

This clonotype was seen many times. The V call is TRBV3-1, the J call TRBJ2-5; 8 bases are a match to TRBD2. The germline CDR1 and CDR2 sequences are LGHDT and YNNKEL (reference sequence). The CDR3 extends over 14 amino acids. Losses at the gene ends were 10 bases for V and 5 bases for J; bases not matched to a gene: 12. CDR3 residues: CATLERGRYETQYF. The CDR3, as DNA: TGTGCCACCTTGGAGCGGGGGCGTTACGAGACCCAGTACTTC.

Only a few counts were recorded for this clonotype. This rearrangement joins TRBV6-1 to TRBJ1-5; D not certain. The CDR3 totals 13 residues. With 4 bases removed from V and 7 bases from J, the gap between germline ends came to 11 bases. Per the germline V gene, CDR1 is MNHNS and CDR2 is SASEGT. This CDR3 is CASSASRLQPQHF. Written as DNA, the CDR3 is TGTGCCAGCAGTGCCTCCAGGTTACAGCCCCAGCATTTT.

This clonotype appeared a few times. The rearrangement joins TRBV18 to TRBJ1-2; 7 bases align to TRBD1. CDR1 and CDR2 (germline): KGHSH, LQKENI. The V gene end was trimmed by 3 bases and the J gene end by 3 bases; junction bases not matched to a gene: 7. This CDR3 has 15 residues. This CDR3 reads CASSPQQGDDYGYTF. As DNA, the CDR3 is TGTGCCAGCTCACCTCAGCAGGGGGACGACTATGGCTACACCTTC.

Note on this clonotype: The junction shows a germline mismatch at one end, possibly a read error. The V call is TRBV12-3 or TRBV12-4, the J call TRBJ2-7, with 8 nucleotides matching TRBD1. CDR3 length: 14 amino acids. In DNA form, the CDR3 reads TGTGCCAACAGTACCGGGACAGGCCCTACGGAGCAGTACTTC. Translated: CANSTGTGPTEQYF.

At least ten counts were recorded for this clonotype. This sequence joins TRBV28 and TRBJ1-2; a weak D match, TRBD1 (5 bases). Germline CDR1 reads MDHEN; CDR2 reads SYDVKM. This CDR3 is built from 13 residues. The V end lost 7 bases, the J end lost 4 bases, and 13 bases lay between the germline ends. CDR3 amino acids: CASTRRGIYGYTF. CDR3 DNA sequence: TGTGCCAGCACCCGCCGGGGGATCTATGGCTACACCTTC.

Many counts were recorded for this clonotype. The chain employs TRBV10-3 and TRBJ1-4; no clear D. Germline V CDR1 and CDR2: ENHRY, SYGVKD. V lost 2 bases and J 3 bases, leaving 4 bases between the germline ends. The CDR3 length is 13 residues. The CDR3, as DNA: TGTGCCATCAGTGAGGGGTCTAATGAAAAACTGTTTTTT. Translated, it gives CAISEGSNEKLFF.

This clonotype has at least ten counts. The V and J genes are TRBV20-1 and TRBJ2-5; 8 nucleotides agree with TRBD2. J lost 5 bases, V lost 6 bases, and 11 bases had no gene match. From germline, CDR1 is DFQATT and CDR2 SNEGSKA (reference sequence). This CDR3 region has 14 residues. This chain's CDR3 is CSARWSGGRETQYF. As DNA, the CDR3 is TGCAGTGCCCGGTGGTCGGGGGGGAGGGAGACCCAGTACTTC.

The sample holds many counts of this clonotype. The gene calls are TRBV12-3 or TRBV12-4 and TRBJ2-3; D perhaps matches TRBD1 (5 bases). Trimming pared 5 bases from V and 11 bases from J, leaving 11 bases between. The CDR3 runs to 11 residues. CDR3 region: CASSPQGGQYF. CDR3 nucleotide sequence: TGTGCCAGCAGTCCGCAGGGCGGGCAGTATTTT.

In its sample, this clonotype was seen many times. The chain uses TRBV12-3 or TRBV12-4 and TRBJ1-4; D not resolved. The CDR3 has 15 amino acids. V lost 1 base and J 5 bases, leaving 11 bases between the germline ends. The CDR3 is CASSLGYGWNEKLFF. CDR3 DNA: TGTGCCAGCAGTTTAGGTTACGGGTGGAATGAAAAACTGTTTTTT.

This clonotype has a handful of counts. V and J are TRBV9 and TRBJ2-1, with 14 bases matching TRBD2. J was trimmed by 8 bases and V by 0 bases; bases with no gene match: 4. The CDR3 extends over 16 amino acids. Germline V CDR1 and CDR2: SGDLS, YYNGEE. In DNA form, the CDR3 reads TGTGCCAGCAGCGTAGGACTAGCGGGGGGGCCGCATGAGCAGTTCTTC. Translated, it gives CASSVGLAGGPHEQFF.

This clonotype was seen at least ten times. This chain joins TRBV7-2 and TRBJ2-7; either TRBD1 or TRBD2 may supply D (6 bases each). Germline CDR1 is SGHTA and CDR2 is FQGNSA. The germline V and J ends were trimmed by 0 bases and 6 bases, with 9 bases remaining between them. This CDR3 has 13 residues. CDR3 nucleotides: TGTGCCAGCAGCTTAGCGCCGGGGGCCGAGCAGTACTTC. Amino acids: CASSLAPGAEQYF.

V is TRBV29-1 and J is TRBJ2-6; D is unclear. Germline lookup yields CDR1 SQVTM and CDR2 ANQGSEA. V lost 6 bases, J lost 0 bases, and 3 bases lay in between. CDR3 length equals 12 residues. The CDR3 sequence is CSVVSGANVLTF. The DNA for the CDR3 is TGCAGCGTGGTCTCTGGGGCCAACGTCCTGACTTTC.

This clonotype has ten or more counts. The V call is TRBV7-2, the J call TRBJ1-4; 7 nucleotides agree with TRBD1. V was clipped by 4 bases and J by 8 bases; unmatched bases: 7. CDR1 is SGHTA and CDR2 is FQGNSA in the germline V gene. The CDR3 totals 14 residues. The CDR3 DNA reads TGTGCCAGCAGCTACAGGGGTTCAGACGAAAAACTGTTTTTT. This translates into CASSYRGSDEKLFF.

In this sample, this clonotype turned up many times. This rearrangement joins TRBV12-3 or TRBV12-4 to TRBJ2-3, with a possible D match to TRBD2 (7 bases). The CDR3 totals 17 residues. The ends were cut back, 3 bases at V and 6 bases at J, with 22 bases in the middle. CDR3 in DNA: TGTGCCAGCAGTTTGGGGGGGGGCAAAGGAAAACCGGATACGCAGTATTTT. This gives the protein CASSLGGGKGKPDTQYF.

This clonotype was counted at least ten times. The CDR3 sequence is CASSLERTGTDTGELFF. The CDR3 DNA follows: TGTGCCAGCAGCCTCGAGCGGACAGGGACTGACACCGGGGAGCTGTTTTTT. This rearrangement joins TRBV7-9 to TRBJ2-2, with 8 bases lining up with TRBD1. From germline, CDR1 is SEHNR and CDR2 FQNEAQ (reference sequence). V gave up 5 bases and J gave up 3 bases; unmatched junction bases: 11. The length of the CDR3 is 17 residues. Full variable domain (missing parts from reference TRBV7-9 and TRBJ2-2): DTGVSQNPRHKITKRGQNVTFRCDPISEHNRLYWYRQTLGQGPEFLTYFQNEAQLEKSRLLSDRFSAERPKGSFSTLEIQRTEQGDSAMYLCASSLERTGTDTGELFFGEGSRLTVL.

This clonotype was counted many times. This chain joins TRBV7-9 and TRBJ1-5, with 9 nucleotides matching TRBD1. The CDR3 sequence is 16 residues long. Looked up from germline, CDR1 is SEHNR and CDR2 is FQNEAQ (reference sequence). Trimming removed 7 bases from V and 2 bases from J; junction bases left unmatched: 9. The CDR3 nucleotides are TGTGCCAGCACCGAAGCGGGACAGGGAGGCAATCAGCCCCAGCATTTT. Its protein product is CASTEAGQGGNQPQHF.

The chain has TRBV18 and TRBJ2-7, with D uncertain. Germline CDR1 reads KGHSH; CDR2 reads LQKENI. The CDR3 has 13 residues. V lost 1 base and J 7 bases, leaving 11 bases between the germline ends. CDR3 DNA sequence: TGTGCCAGCTCACCACAGGCCGAATTAGAGCAGTACTTC. Amino acids: CASSPQAELEQYF.

In this sample, this clonotype turned up many times. The genes are TRBV6-4 and TRBJ1-1; D is uncertain. The CDR3 is 15 amino acids. Per the germline V gene, CDR1 is MRHNA and CDR2 is SNTAGT. V was trimmed by 0 bases and J by 3 bases, leaving 11 bases between them. The CDR3 spells CASSDSGVSDTEAFF. As DNA, the CDR3 is TGTGCCAGCAGTGACTCTGGGGTGTCAGACACTGAAGCTTTCTTT.

For this clonotype: This sequence may be a read error, since a much larger clone differs from it by one base. V and J are TRBV5-1 and TRBJ2-1; D is possibly TRBD1 or TRBD2 (5 bases each). V was trimmed by 7 bases and J by 5 bases, leaving 13 bases between them. Germline CDR1 is SGHRS and CDR2 is YFSETQ. The CDR3 consists of 13 residues. For the CDR3, the DNA is TGCGCCAGCGGCTCCGGGGCCAACAATGAGCAGTTCTTC. Protein: CASGSGANNEQFF.

V is TRBV7-2 and J is TRBJ1-6; tentatively, D is TRBD1 (5 bases). V was shortened by 4 bases and J by 7 bases, with 20 bases between the two germline ends. Germline V gene data show CDR1 as SGHTA and CDR2 as FQGNSA. CDR3 size: 17 residues. CDR3 sequence reads: CASSSSAPWGGNSPLHF. The CDR3 DNA reads TGTGCCAGCAGCTCATCAGCCCCATGGGGGGGGAATTCACCCCTCCACTTT.

This clonotype was recorded a few times. The V gene is TRBV9, the J gene TRBJ1-1; D is ambiguous. CDR1 is SGDLS and CDR2 is YYNGEE in the germline V gene. V lost 0 bases and J lost 1, with 7 bases in between. The CDR3 spans 14 residues. The CDR3 sequence: CASSVGQRNTEAFF. The CDR3 DNA reads as TGTGCCAGCAGCGTAGGGCAGAGGAACACTGAAGCTTTCTTT.